The entry that follows covers one T cell receptor (beta chain) sequence. Its antigen is undetermined. The junction and the germline gene differ at one end; a read error may be behind it. The CDR3 is 15 amino acids. Germline V lookup: CDR1 MNHGY, CDR2 SAAAGT. TCRdb redid the calling of the reads with MiXCR, one entry per CDR3 protein. The sample comprises approximately 630,000 distinct CDR3 sequences, 20% to 25% of which are singletons, and roughly 8% rests with the top ten. The sample originates from a study of T cell repertoires in cytomegalovirus infection. The wider study: CMV infection together with matching HLA type was indicated by public TCR beta signatures.

The study's findings and limits: Dominant in the ex vivo response were TCR beta clonotypes restricted by HLA-C and specific for CMV. Summed public TCR beta family frequency identified CMV carriers bearing the relevant HLA.

The source of this sequence is a human donor in good health (CMV status not recorded). Some clones in this sample may be carry-over from other donors' samples. The specimen sequenced was CD8+ T cells from PBMCs. The V gene is TRBV6-8, the J gene TRBJ2-2, with 7 bases lining up with TRBD1. CDR3 in DNA: TGTGCCAGCAGTTACTCAGGGGGCCGGACCGGGGTGCTGTTTTTT. As protein: CASSYSGGRTGVLFF.